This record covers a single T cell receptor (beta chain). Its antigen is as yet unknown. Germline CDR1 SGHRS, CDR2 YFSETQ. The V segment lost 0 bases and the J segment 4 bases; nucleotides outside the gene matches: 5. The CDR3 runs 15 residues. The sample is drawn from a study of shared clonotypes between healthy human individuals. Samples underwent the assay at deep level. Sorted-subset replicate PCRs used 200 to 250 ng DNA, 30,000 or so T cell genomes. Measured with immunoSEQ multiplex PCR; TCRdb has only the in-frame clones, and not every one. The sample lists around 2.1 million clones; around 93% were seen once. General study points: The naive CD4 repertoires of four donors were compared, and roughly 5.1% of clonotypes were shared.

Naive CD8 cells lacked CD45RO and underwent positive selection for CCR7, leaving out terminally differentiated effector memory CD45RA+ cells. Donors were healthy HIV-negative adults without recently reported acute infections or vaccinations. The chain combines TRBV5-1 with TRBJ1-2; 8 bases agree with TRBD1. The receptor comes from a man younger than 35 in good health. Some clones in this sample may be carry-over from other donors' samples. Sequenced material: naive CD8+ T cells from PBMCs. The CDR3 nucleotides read TGCGCCAGCAGCTTGGTCGCAGGGGGCAGCTATGGCTACACCTTC. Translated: CASSLVAGGSYGYTF.